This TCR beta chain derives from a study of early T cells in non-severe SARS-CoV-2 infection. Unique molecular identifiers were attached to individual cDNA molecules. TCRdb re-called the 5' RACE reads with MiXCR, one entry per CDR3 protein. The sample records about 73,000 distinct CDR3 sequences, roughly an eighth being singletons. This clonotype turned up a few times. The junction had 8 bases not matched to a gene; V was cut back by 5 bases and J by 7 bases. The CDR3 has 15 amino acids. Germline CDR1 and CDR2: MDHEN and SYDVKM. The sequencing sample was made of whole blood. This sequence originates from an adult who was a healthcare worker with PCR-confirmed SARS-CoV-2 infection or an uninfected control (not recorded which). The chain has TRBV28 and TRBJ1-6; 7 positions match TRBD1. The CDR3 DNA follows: TGTGCCAGCAGTACACGACAGGGCCGGAATTCACCCCTCCACTTT. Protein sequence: CASSTRQGRNSPLHF.